Listed here is a single TCR beta chain. What it binds is unknown. Produced via immunoSEQ multiplex PCR; TCRdb's table is partial and in-frame only. The sample lists about 78,000 clones; about nine tenths were seen once. Germline CDR1 and CDR2: LNHDA and SQIVND (reference sequence). The CDR3 has 13 residues. Trimming removed 10 bases from V and 4 bases from J, with 13 bases in between. These data belong to a study of T cell responses to AZD1222 COVID-19 vaccine. Whole-study findings and limits: Seropositive at baseline were only a handful of AZD1222 recipients.

The chain carries TRBV19 and TRBJ1-4; D perhaps matches TRBD1 (6 bases). Sequenced material: peripheral blood, taken 28 days after the second AZD1222 dose. This sequence originates from an adult who received the AZD1222 COVID-19 vaccine. DNA for the CDR3: TGTGCCACCCGACAGGCGGTTAATGAAAAACTGTTTTTT. Residues: CATRQAVNEKLFF.